The subject of this entry is one T cell receptor beta chain. Recruited during active infection, patients (from Seattle) were subsequently followed longitudinally. The data derive from a study of blood T cell repertoires in COVID-19. Across the whole study: Researchers got acute and convalescent COVID-19 samples from the United States, Italy and Spain. T cells, B-cell-depleted T cells, or PBMCs supplied cDNA or gDNA.

This CDR3 is built from 19 residues. V gave up 4 bases and J gave up 2 bases, with 26 bases separating them. Per germline, CDR1 MDHEN and CDR2 SYDVKM. Per the original methods: It was from reference gene primer amplification that nucleated cell counts were estimated. Sequencing used immunoSEQ multiplex PCR; TCRdb keeps in-frame clones, though not all of them. D and trimming come from the DNA, and the V and J calls and clone size come from that table. The sample has some 360,000 clones; about 92% are singletons. This receptor was taken from a woman aged 60-75 years with COVID-19, enrolled during active disease. The chain combines TRBV28 with TRBJ1-2, with a weak D call TRBD1 (5 bases). Material for sequencing was peripheral blood. The CDR3 reads CASSYRPYRQGKRNYGYTF. The CDR3 nucleotides are TGTGCCAGCAGTTACCGTCCTTACAGGCAGGGAAAGAGGAACTATGGCTACACCTTC.